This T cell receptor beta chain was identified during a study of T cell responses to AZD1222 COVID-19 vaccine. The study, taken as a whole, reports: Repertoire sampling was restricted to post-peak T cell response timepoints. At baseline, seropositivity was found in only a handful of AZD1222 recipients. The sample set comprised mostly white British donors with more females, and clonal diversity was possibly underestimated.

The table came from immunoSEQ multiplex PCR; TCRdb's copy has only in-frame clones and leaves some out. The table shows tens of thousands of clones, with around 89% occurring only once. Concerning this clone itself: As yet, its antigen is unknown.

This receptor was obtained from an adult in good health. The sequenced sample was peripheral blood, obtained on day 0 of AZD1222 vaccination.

This CDR3 is CSARQGLYEQYF. CDR3 nucleotides: TGCAGCGCCAGACAGGGGCTCTACGAGCAGTACTTC. This chain connects TRBV29-1 to TRBJ2-7, with 8 bases fitting TRBD1. Germline trimming cut 7 bases from V and 3 bases from J; bases unmatched to any gene: 5. Germline CDR1 SQVTM, CDR2 ANQGSEA. This CDR3 has 12 residues.